A selection of T cell receptor beta chains follows, all from one sample in a study of response to subunit inactivated influenza vaccine. TCRdb re-called the RT-PCR reads through MiXCR, storing one row per CDR3 protein. The table has roughly 550,000 distinct CDR3 sequences, around 25% seen once. This same sample was also part of a study on T cells expressing NK-cell markers.

Sequencing was performed on CD4+ T cells sorted from PBMCs, taken about 11 days after vaccination. Receptors originate from a man in his fifties who received an inactivated influenza vaccine. Both conserved end residues are part of each CDR3. Fields, in order: clone size, V gene, J gene, D gene, CDR3 DNA, CDR3 protein. The D gene is left open where the match is weak. Expanded clones are given a class, and other clones once, few, many or no size at all.

-	TRBV12-3/TRBV12-4	TRBJ2-7	-	TGTGCCAGCAGCCCAGGGAGAGTTTTGACCTACGAGCAGTACTTC	CASSPGRVLTYEQYF
-	TRBV3-1	TRBJ2-4	-	TGTGCCAGCAGCCAAGCCAAGAGGGTGGACATTCAGTACTTC	CASSQAKRVDIQYF
-	TRBV24-1	TRBJ2-2	TRBD1	TGTGCCACCAGTGACTTGGGACAGGGGCCGAACACCGGGGAGCTGTTTTTT	CATSDLGQGPNTGELFF
-	TRBV7-2	TRBJ2-5	-	TGTGCCAGCAGCTTCAACCAGGGTTGGAAAGAGACCCAGTACTTC	CASSFNQGWKETQYF
once	TRBV6-1	TRBJ2-2	TRBD2	TGTGCCAGCAGGGCTAGCGGGGGGAACACCGGGGAGCTGTTTTTT	CASRASGGNTGELFF
few	TRBV10-3	TRBJ1-1	TRBD1	TGTGCCATCAGTGAACGACAGGGCGTTGGAACTGAAGCTTTCTTT	CAISERQGVGTEAFF
few	TRBV29-1	TRBJ2-7	-	TGCAGCGTCATAAGCGGACCCACCTACGAGCAGTACTTC	CSVISGPTYEQYF
few	TRBV28	TRBJ2-7	-	TGTGCCAGCCAAACCGCGGGACGGGAGCTGGTCGAGCAGTACTTC	CASQTAGRELVEQYF
many	TRBV12-3/TRBV12-4	TRBJ2-5	TRBD2	TGTGCCAGCAGACGACTAGCAGCAGAGACCCAGTACTTC	CASRRLAAETQYF
many	TRBV12-3/TRBV12-4	TRBJ2-7	-	TGTGCCAGCAGTTTATTCAGGGGCGACAACGAGCAGTACTTC	CASSLFRGDNEQYF
many	TRBV28	TRBJ2-1	TRBD1	TGTGCCAGCAACCTGGTGGCAGGGGGTAGCAATGAGCAGTTCTTC	CASNLVAGGSNEQFF
-	TRBV10-3	TRBJ2-2	-	TGTGCCATCAGTGACCGGGACACCGGGAGGGGGGAGCTGTTTTTT	CAISDRDTGRGELFF
-	TRBV7-2	TRBJ2-7	TRBD2	TGTGCCAGCAGTCCGACTAGCGGGAGTCGGGGCGAGCAGTACTTC	CASSPTSGSRGEQYF
-	TRBV10-3	TRBJ1-1	-	TGTGCCATCAGTGAAAAGGGGTGGAACACTGAAGCTTTCTTT	CAISEKGWNTEAFF
few	TRBV9	TRBJ2-5	-	TGTGCCAGCAGCGTAGGGGGAGCCCGCCAAGAGACCCAGTACTTC	CASSVGGARQETQYF
-	TRBV6-1	TRBJ2-3	-	TGTGCCAGCATAAGATCAGAAGGCGCAGATACGCAGTATTTT	CASIRSEGADTQYF
few	TRBV7-9	TRBJ2-5	-	TGTGCCAGCAGCCAAACTAGCCTCCAAGAGACCCAGTACTTC	CASSQTSLQETQYF
few	TRBV10-3	TRBJ2-3	-	TGTGCCATCAGTGAGGTCGCAGATACGCAGTATTTT	CAISEVADTQYF
few	TRBV6-2/TRBV6-3	TRBJ2-7	-	TGTGCCAGCAGTTTCGGCGGTCACTACGAGCAGTACTTC	CASSFGGHYEQYF
many	TRBV7-9	TRBJ2-7	-	TGTGCCAGCAGCTTAGCAGGTCAAGGCGAGCAGTACTTC	CASSLAGQGEQYF
-	TRBV24-1	TRBJ2-5	TRBD1	TGTGCCACCAGTGATCCCGGGACAGGGAACCAAGAGACCCAGTACTTC	CATSDPGTGNQETQYF
few	TRBV25-1	TRBJ2-5	-	TGTGCCAGCAGTGAGTCAGAAGAGACCCAGTACTTC	CASSESEETQYF